This T cell receptor beta chain was observed in a study of T-cell memory formation after mild COVID-19. Overall study context: Largely donor-specific sequence clusters came from a couple of donors.

Concerning this clonotype: Its antigen is currently unknown.

MiXCR, run by TCRdb on the 5' RACE reads, gives a single entry per CDR3 protein. The table lists 550,000 to 650,000 distinct CDR3 sequences, roughly 17% of them singletons, with about 7.5% in the top ten. Study conclusions and caveats: Balance between CD4 and CD8 was seen in clones contracting day 15 to 85, and a CD4+ lean was seen in later expanders. Cross-reactive memory appears to have joined, as suggested by some responding clones showing up in pre-infection memory.

Germline V gene lookup returns CDR1 LGHDT and CDR2 YNNKEL (reference sequence). Trimming cost V 0 bases and J 2 bases, with 3 bases left between them. The CDR3 length is 13 residues. The chain couples TRBV3-1 to TRBJ2-3, with D unresolved. Sequencing was done on a sample of PBMCs or a T cell subset sorted from them (not recorded which). The clonotype comes from an adult woman who had mild COVID-19 (a few samples of this study predate the infection). Cell type and time point are not known. The chain's CDR3 is CASSQDDTDTQYF. CDR3 nucleotide sequence: TGTGCCAGCAGCCAAGATGACACAGATACGCAGTATTTT.